Presented here are 20 T cell receptor beta chains from one specimen sequenced in a study of blood T cell repertoires in COVID-19. Profiling relied on immunoSEQ multiplex PCR, and the TCRdb table lists in-frame clones only, not all of them. The sample contains roughly 380,000 clones, roughly 89% of which appear only once. Input material: peripheral blood. Receptors originate from a woman between 55 and 75 years old with COVID-19, enrolled during active disease.

The V and J genes are TRBV5-1 and TRBJ1-1; D ambiguous. There are 15 residues in the CDR3. The V end was cut by 1 base, the J end by 4 bases, with 14 bases between. Germline V gene sequence: CDR1 SGHRS, CDR2 YFSETQ. CDR3 DNA: TGCGCCAGCAGCTTGTGGTCACAGATGAGCACTGAAGCTTTCTTT. Its translation is CASSLWSQMSTEAFF.

V gene TRBV3-1 (or the pseudogene TRBV3-2) combines with J gene TRBJ2-7; 7 bases match TRBD2. CDR1 is LGHDT, CDR2 YNNKEL, per germline (reference sequence). With 11 bases clipped from V and 3 bases from J, the junction kept 7 bases outside the gene matches. This CDR3 contains 12 residues. CDR3 region: CAAGDFLYEQYF. CDR3 nucleotides: TGTGCCGCGGGGGACTTCCTCTACGAGCAGTACTTC.

The rearrangement joins TRBV6-5 to TRBJ2-3; 8 positions match TRBD2. J lost 3 bases, V lost 0 bases, and 5 bases had no gene match. CDR1 is MNHEY, CDR2 SVGAGI, per germline. This CDR3 is built from 16 residues. CDR3 coding DNA: TGTGCCAGCAGTTACTCTCCGGGGGGGGCTACAGATACGCAGTATTTT. As protein: CASSYSPGGATDTQYF.

This rearrangement joins TRBV9 to TRBJ1-2; TRBD1 aligns across 10 bases. This CDR3 is built from 18 residues. V lost 3 bases, J lost 2 bases, and 13 bases stayed unmatched. Germline V gives CDR1 SGDLS, CDR2 YYNGEE. CDR3 sequence (DNA): TGTGCCAGCAGCGCGAACCGACCGGGACAGGGGTCGAACTATGGCTACACCTTC. It encodes CASSANRPGQGSNYGYTF.

The chain links TRBV12-3 or TRBV12-4 to TRBJ2-4, with TRBD2 as a possible D gene (5 bases). CDR3 size: 13 residues. Trimming shortened V by 3 bases and J by 4 bases, and 7 bases separated the two germline ends. CDR3 sequence: CASSFEGKNIQYF. CDR3 in DNA: TGTGCCAGCAGTTTCGAGGGAAAAAACATTCAGTACTTC.

The chain has TRBV3-1 (or the pseudogene TRBV3-2) and TRBJ2-5; D is perhaps TRBD1 (6 bases). V dropped 4 bases and J dropped 5 bases, with 14 bases sitting between them. Germline CDR1 reads LGHDT; CDR2 reads YNNKEL (reference sequence). This CDR3 region has 14 residues. The CDR3 nucleotides are TGTGCCAGCAGCCTTTGGGCTGACAGGGAGACCCAGTACTTC. It codes for CASSLWADRETQYF.

The CDR3, as DNA: TGTGCCAGCAGGGGCAGCCAAATTTCACCCCTCCACTTT. Translated, it gives CASRGSQISPLHF. J is TRBJ1-6 and V is TRBV2; D not certain. The CDR3 consists of 13 residues. Germline CDR1 and CDR2: SNHLY and FYNNEI. Trimming cost V 6 bases and J 9 bases, with 12 bases left between them.

V is TRBV19 and J is TRBJ1-6; the match to TRBD1 covers 7 bases. CDR3 length: 16 amino acids. Losses at the gene ends were 3 bases for V and 12 bases for J; bases not matched to a gene: 14. The germline V gene encodes CDR1 LNHDA and CDR2 SQIVND (reference sequence). CDR3 DNA sequence: TGTGCCAGTAGTATGGACTTCTCGGCAGGGGGTATACCCCTCCACTTT. Its protein product is CASSMDFSAGGIPLHF.

In nucleotides, the CDR3 is TGTGCCAGCAGAGCCACGGAGTTCGGAAACACCATATATTTT. This encodes CASRATEFGNTIYF. The chain couples TRBV2 to TRBJ1-3; D call uncertain. The V end lost 6 bases, the J end lost 4 bases, and 13 bases lay between the germline ends. The CDR3 runs 14 residues. Germline V CDR1 and CDR2: SNHLY, FYNNEI.

The V call is TRBV20-1, the J call TRBJ1-2, with D unclear. Germline CDR1 DFQATT, CDR2 SNEGSKA (reference sequence). CDR3 size: 11 residues. The V end lost 0 bases, the J end lost 7 bases, and 6 bases lay between the germline ends. This CDR3 reads CSARDAGGYTF. CDR3 DNA: TGCAGTGCTAGAGACGCGGGTGGCTACACCTTC.

The chain carries TRBV28 and TRBJ2-3; no definite D call. This CDR3 is built from 15 residues. Germline values: CDR1 MDHEN, CDR2 SYDVKM. Trimming took off 3 bases at V and 4 bases at J, with 14 bases between the two ends. The CDR3 spells CASSFVAAVPDTQYF. The CDR3 DNA follows: TGTGCCAGCAGTTTCGTGGCTGCCGTGCCAGATACGCAGTATTTT.

This clone has only one observation. The J gene is TRBJ1-1, the V gene TRBV5-1, with D unresolved. Germline assignment: CDR1 SGHRS and CDR2 YFSETQ. CDR3 length equals 13 residues. V was shortened by 4 bases and J by 5 bases, with 12 bases between the two germline ends. The CDR3 DNA reads TGCGCCAGCAGCGTGGAAAGAGGGACTGAAGCTTTCTTT. Protein sequence: CASSVERGTEAFF.

The V gene is TRBV5-4, the J gene TRBJ2-3, with D unresolved. In germline, CDR1 is SGHNT, CDR2 YYREEE (reference sequence). The length of the CDR3 is 14 residues. V gave up 4 bases and J gave up 2 bases, with 11 bases separating them. CDR3 region: CASSPGPFTDTQYF. The CDR3 region has the DNA TGTGCCAGCAGCCCTGGGCCGTTCACAGATACGCAGTATTTT.

A word on this clone: The same CDR3 can be traced to other DNA sequences in this sample. The V and J genes are TRBV12-3 or TRBV12-4 and TRBJ1-1, with D unresolved. Trimming took off 1 base at V and 5 bases at J, with 5 bases between the two ends. This CDR3 spans 12 amino acids. The CDR3 bases are TGTGCCAGCAGTTTAGGGCAGACTGAAGCTTTCTTT. Its translation is CASSLGQTEAFF.

The V call is TRBV2, the J call TRBJ1-5, with 9 bases matching TRBD1. Germline loops: CDR1 SNHLY, CDR2 FYNNEI. Trimming cost V 7 bases and J 6 bases; bases outside gene matches: 7. The CDR3 extends over 14 amino acids. CDR3 residues: CASKTGTGSQPQHF. CDR3 nucleotide sequence: TGTGCCAGCAAGACCGGGACAGGGAGTCAGCCCCAGCATTTT.

This rearrangement joins TRBV7-9 to TRBJ1-3; the D gene is possibly TRBD1 (6 bases). Germline-derived CDR1 and CDR2 are SEHNR and FQNEAQ (reference sequence). Trimming pared 1 base from V and 4 bases from J, leaving 14 bases between. The CDR3 length is 16 residues. The CDR3 DNA reads TGTGCCAGCAGCTTAGTGGCGGGGGCCGGCGGAAACACCATATATTTT. Protein: CASSLVAGAGGNTIYF.

This chain joins TRBV9 and TRBJ1-2; 8 bases are shared with TRBD1. The V gene end was trimmed by 0 bases and the J gene end by 11 bases; junction bases not matched to a gene: 9. Germline values: CDR1 SGDLS, CDR2 YYNGEE. This CDR3 has 14 residues. Here the CDR3 DNA reads TGTGCCAGCAGCGTAGAGGGCAGGGGGCTTGAATACACCTTC. Translating it yields CASSVEGRGLEYTF.

This sequence joins TRBV24-1 and TRBJ2-1, with 7 bases matching TRBD2. The CDR3 has 16 residues. Germline V gene data show CDR1 as KGHDR and CDR2 as SFDVKD. Losses at the gene ends were 2 bases for V and 4 bases for J; bases not matched to a gene: 7. CDR3 in amino acids: CATSDSAGDRYNEQFF. CDR3 DNA: TGTGCCACCAGTGATTCCGCGGGGGATCGGTACAATGAGCAGTTCTTC.

The chain employs TRBV5-1 and TRBJ1-1; D not resolved. V lost 1 base and J lost 1, with 8 bases in between. CDR3 length: 14 amino acids. Looked up from germline, CDR1 is SGHRS and CDR2 is YFSETQ. CDR3 loop: CASSLFLSNTEAFF. The CDR3 DNA reads TGCGCCAGCAGCTTGTTTCTCTCGAACACTGAAGCTTTCTTT.

This chain's CDR3 is CATSDPSSGGVGEQFF. CDR3 in DNA: TGTGCCACCAGTGACCCATCTAGCGGGGGAGTAGGTGAGCAGTTCTTC. The J gene is TRBJ2-1, the V gene TRBV24-1; 10 positions match TRBD2. CDR3 length: 16 amino acids. V trimming: 4 bases; J trimming: 9 bases; junction bases outside the gene matches: 11. In germline, CDR1 is KGHDR, CDR2 SFDVKD.